This TCR beta chain was observed in a study of blood T cell repertoires in COVID-19. The germline gives CDR1 MNHEY, CDR2 SMNVEV (reference sequence). After removal of 5 bases from V and 6 bases from J, the junction contained 3 bases not matched to a gene. The CDR3 has 12 residues. Some clones are missing from TCRdb's copy, which holds only in-frame ones; the method was immunoSEQ multiplex PCR. The table lists roughly 55,000 clones, around three quarters of them singletons. The receptor's source is a man in his 60s with acute or convalescent COVID-19. What was sequenced was peripheral blood. The J gene is TRBJ1-2, the V gene TRBV27, with 7 bases matching TRBD1. The CDR3 DNA sequence: TGTGCCAGCAGTGTAACAGGGGATGGCTACACCTTC. This sequence encodes CASSVTGDGYTF.